The text below deals with one T cell receptor beta chain. V was clipped by 6 bases and J by 5 bases, with 13 bases between them. This CDR3 is built from 13 residues. Germline values: CDR1 MDHEN, CDR2 SYDVKM. The data are from a study of blood T cells in healthy people across ages. Then a second PCR, running roughly 7 to 11 cycles, was carried out with a sample-barcoded 5' primer and a J-beta primer mix. The template-switch adaptor was a 5' adaptor with 12 random nucleotides. It tagged each cDNA molecule. TCRdb redid the calling of the 5' RACE reads with MiXCR, one entry per CDR3 protein. The sample lists 900,000 to 950,000 distinct CDR3 sequences, roughly 28% occurring once. The same sample was also used in a study of T cells of mothers and their children.

This receptor was obtained from a woman between 40 and 55 years old in good health. V usage is TRBV28 and J usage is TRBJ1-2, with D unresolved. Sequenced: blood. DNA of the CDR3: TGTGCCAGCAGCCCCAAGGGCAAGTATGGCTACACCTTC. Its protein product is CASSPKGKYGYTF.